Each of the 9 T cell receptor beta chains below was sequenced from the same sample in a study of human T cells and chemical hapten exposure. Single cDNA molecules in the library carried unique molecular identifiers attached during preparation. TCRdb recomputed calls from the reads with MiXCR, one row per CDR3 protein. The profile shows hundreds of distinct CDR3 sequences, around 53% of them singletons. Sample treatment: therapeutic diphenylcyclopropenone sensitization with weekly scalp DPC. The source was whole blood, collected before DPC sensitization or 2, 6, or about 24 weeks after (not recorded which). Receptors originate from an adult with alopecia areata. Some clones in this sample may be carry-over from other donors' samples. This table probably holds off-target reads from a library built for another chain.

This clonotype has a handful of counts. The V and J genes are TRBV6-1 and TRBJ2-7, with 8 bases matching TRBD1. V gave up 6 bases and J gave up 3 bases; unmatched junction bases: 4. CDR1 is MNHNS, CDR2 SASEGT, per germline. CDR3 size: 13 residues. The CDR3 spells CASSLGQVYEQYF. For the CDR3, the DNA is TGTGCCAGCAGCCTGGGACAGGTCTACGAGCAGTACTTC.

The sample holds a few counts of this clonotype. In DNA, the CDR3 is TGCAGCGTTTCGACAGGGATGAACACTGAAGCTTTCTTT. Translating gives CSVSTGMNTEAFF. The V and J genes are TRBV29-1 and TRBJ1-1; 7 bases line up with TRBD1. With 5 bases clipped from V and 0 bases from J, the junction kept 3 bases outside the gene matches. Germline CDR1 SQVTM, CDR2 ANQGSEA. This CDR3 is 13 amino acids long.

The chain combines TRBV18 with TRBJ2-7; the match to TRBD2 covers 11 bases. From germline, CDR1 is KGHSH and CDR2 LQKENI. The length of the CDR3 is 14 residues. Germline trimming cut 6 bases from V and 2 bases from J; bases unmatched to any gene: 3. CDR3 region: CASSQTSGAYEQYF. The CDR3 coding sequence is TGTGCCAGCTCCCAGACTAGCGGGGCCTACGAGCAGTACTTC.

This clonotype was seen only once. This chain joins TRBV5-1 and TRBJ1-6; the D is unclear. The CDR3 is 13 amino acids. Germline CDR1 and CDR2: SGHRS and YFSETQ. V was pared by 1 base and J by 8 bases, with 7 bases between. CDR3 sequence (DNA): TGCGCCAGCAGCTTGCTCCGGGATTCACCCCTCCACTTT. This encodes CASSLLRDSPLHF. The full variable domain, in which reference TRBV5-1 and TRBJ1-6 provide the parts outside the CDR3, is KAGVTQTPRYLIKTRGQQVTLSCSPISGHRSVSWYQQTPGQGLQFLFEYFSETQRNKGNFPGRFSGRQFSNSRSEMNVSTLELGDSALYLCASSLLRDSPLHFGNGTRLTVT.

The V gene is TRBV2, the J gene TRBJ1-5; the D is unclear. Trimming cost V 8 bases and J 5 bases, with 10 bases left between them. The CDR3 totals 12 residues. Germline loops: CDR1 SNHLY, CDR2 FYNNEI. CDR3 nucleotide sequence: TGTGCCAGCCAAGGAAACTATCAGCCCCAGCATTTT. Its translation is CASQGNYQPQHF.

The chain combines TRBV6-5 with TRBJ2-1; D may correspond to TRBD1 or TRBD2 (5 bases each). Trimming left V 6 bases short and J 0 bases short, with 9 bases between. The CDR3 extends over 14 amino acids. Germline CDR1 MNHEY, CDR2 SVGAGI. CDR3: CASRGESSYNEQFF. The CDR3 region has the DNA TGTGCCAGCAGAGGGGAGAGCTCCTACAATGAGCAGTTCTTC.

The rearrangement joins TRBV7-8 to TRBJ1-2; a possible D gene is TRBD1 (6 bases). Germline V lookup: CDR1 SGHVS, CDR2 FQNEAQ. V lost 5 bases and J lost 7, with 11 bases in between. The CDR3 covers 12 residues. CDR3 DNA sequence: TGTGCCAGCAGCAGGGCAGGGGTTGGCTACACCTTC. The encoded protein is CASSRAGVGYTF.

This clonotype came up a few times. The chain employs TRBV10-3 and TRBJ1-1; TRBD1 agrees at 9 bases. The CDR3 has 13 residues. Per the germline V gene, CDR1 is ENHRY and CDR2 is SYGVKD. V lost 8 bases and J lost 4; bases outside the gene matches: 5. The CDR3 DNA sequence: TGTGCCATCCGCCGGACAGGGGTCACTGAAGCTTTCTTT. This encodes CAIRRTGVTEAFF.

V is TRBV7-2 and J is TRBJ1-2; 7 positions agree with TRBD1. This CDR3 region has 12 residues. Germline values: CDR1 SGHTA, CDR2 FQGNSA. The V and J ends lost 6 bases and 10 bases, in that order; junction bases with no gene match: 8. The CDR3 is CASSHRGAFYTF. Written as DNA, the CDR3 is TGTGCCAGCAGTCACAGGGGTGCGTTCTACACCTTC.